This TCR beta chain came from a study of blood T cell repertoires in COVID-19 (dated by TCRdb to 2018 to 2020). Looking at the study overall: Collaborator samples came from the United States, Italy and Spain and covered acute and convalescent phases of COVID-19. The material from the prospective study consisted of cDNA or gDNA derived from T cells, B-cell-depleted T cells, or PBMCs. The dataset comprised deeply sampled blood TCRbeta repertoires from subjects exposed to, actively infected with, or recovered from COVID-19. The repertoires were made available in a free public database intended to serve as a resource for research on the immune response to SARS-CoV-2. Samples came from the ongoing ImmuneRACE study (first 160 participants) plus 1,254 subjects from 6 global collaborators. Sample metadata almost always included a de-identified subject ID, COVID-19 status, age in years and sex. HLA class I and class II types, where available, came from metadata supplied by the sample provider rather than from assay-based typing.

Each collaborating institution followed its own protocols to collect whole blood in K2EDTA tubes. Collaborator samples were shipped for TCRbeta analysis as frozen whole blood, isolated PBMCs, or DNA extracted from either sample type. TCRbeta CDR3 regions were amplified from genomic DNA using the immunoSEQ Assay, a bias-controlled multiplex PCR. In the paper's pipeline: The number of nucleated cells in each sample was estimated by amplification of reference gene primers within the assay. To quantify the absolute abundance of each unique TCRbeta CDR3 rearrangement, sequence reads were collapsed and filtered. For each sample, productive Simpson clonality was calculated as the square root of Simpson's diversity index over productive rearrangements. TCRdb took this table from immuneACCESS and kept in-frame rearrangements with V and J called. Such tables lack part of the clones; where checked against another copy, unresolved V genes explain under half of the gap, and the rest is unexplained. For V, J and clone size, that table is used; D and trimming come from the DNA. This sample holds 65,000 to 70,000 clones; more than 70% were observed only once. The ten top clones hold roughly 6% of the sample.

On the study overall, not on this receptor specifically: Clinical and demographic metadata were provided uncurated, with the amount varying by source and participant.

V is cut by 4 bases and J by 7 bases, and the space between the germline ends is 8 bases. There are 12 amino acids in the CDR3, from cysteine to phenylalanine inclusive. Of the read, only the CDR3 DNA is kept; its 36 bases are in frame from base 1. As encoded in the germline V gene, CDR1 is SGHVS while CDR2 is FQNEAQ. Of note for this clone: What this receptor recognizes is not known. No much larger clone is present one base from it, and per-base qualities are unavailable.

This sequence uses TRBV7-8 and TRBJ1-5, with no D gene named confidently. The receptor was derived from a woman aged 55-75 years with acute or convalescent COVID-19. Sample: peripheral blood. Read as DNA, the sequence is TGTGCCAGCAGCTACTTCGGGCAGCCCCAGCATTTT. Its protein product is CASSYFGQPQHF.